The following is a TCR beta chain sequence with its context. Its matching antigen is unknown. Naive CD8 cells comprised CD45RO-negative, CCR7-positively selected cells, excluding terminally differentiated effector memory CD45RA+ cells. The data derive from a study of shared clonotypes between healthy human individuals. The wider study: CD4 naive cells filled three plates per donor, CD4 memory three, CD8 naive two and CD8 memory one. General study results and limits: Researchers sampled only blood; tissue repertoires likely differ.

CDR3 length: 14 residues. The germline gives CDR1 SQVTM, CDR2 ANQGSEA. V gave up 3 bases and J gave up 2 bases, with 12 bases separating them. Measured with immunoSEQ multiplex PCR; TCRdb has only the in-frame clones, and not every one. The sample contains about 2.1 million clones, roughly 91% of which appear only once. The source is a man aged 18-30 years in good health. Some clones in this sample may be carry-over from other donors' samples. The sample taken for sequencing was naive CD8+ T cells from PBMCs. The chain combines TRBV29-1 with TRBJ2-3; tentative D call: TRBD1 (5 bases). The CDR3: CSVEATDITDTQYF. In nucleotides, the CDR3 is TGCAGCGTTGAGGCGACAGATATCACAGATACGCAGTATTTT.